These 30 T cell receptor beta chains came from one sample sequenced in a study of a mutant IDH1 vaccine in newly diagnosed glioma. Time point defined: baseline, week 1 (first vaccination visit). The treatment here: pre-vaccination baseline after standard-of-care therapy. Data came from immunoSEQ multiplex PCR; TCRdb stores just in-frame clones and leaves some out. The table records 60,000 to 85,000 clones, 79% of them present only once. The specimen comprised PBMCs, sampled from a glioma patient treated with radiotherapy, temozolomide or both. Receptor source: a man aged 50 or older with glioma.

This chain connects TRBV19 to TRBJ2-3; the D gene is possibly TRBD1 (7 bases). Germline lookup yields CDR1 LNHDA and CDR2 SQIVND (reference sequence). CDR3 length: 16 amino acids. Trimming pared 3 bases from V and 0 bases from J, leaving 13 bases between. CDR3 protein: CASSMLRGTSTDTQYF. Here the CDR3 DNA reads TGTGCCAGTAGTATGCTCAGGGGGACTAGCACAGATACGCAGTATTTT.

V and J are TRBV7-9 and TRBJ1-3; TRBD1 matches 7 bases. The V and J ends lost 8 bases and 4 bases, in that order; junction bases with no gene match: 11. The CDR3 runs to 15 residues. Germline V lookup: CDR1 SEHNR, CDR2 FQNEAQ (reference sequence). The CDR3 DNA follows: TGTGCCAGCGACGGGGGCAGGGGGTCCGGAAACACCATATATTTT. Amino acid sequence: CASDGGRGSGNTIYF.

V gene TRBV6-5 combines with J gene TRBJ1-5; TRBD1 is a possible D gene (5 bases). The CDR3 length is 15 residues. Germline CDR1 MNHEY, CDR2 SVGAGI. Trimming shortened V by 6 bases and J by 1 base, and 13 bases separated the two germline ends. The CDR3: CASRRQGGSNQPQHF. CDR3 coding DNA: TGTGCCAGCAGGCGGCAGGGCGGAAGCAATCAGCCCCAGCATTTT.

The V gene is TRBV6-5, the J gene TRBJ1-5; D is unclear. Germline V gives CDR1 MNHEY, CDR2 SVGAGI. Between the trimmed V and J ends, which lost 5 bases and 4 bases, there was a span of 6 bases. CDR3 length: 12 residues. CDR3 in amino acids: CASSTVNQPQHF. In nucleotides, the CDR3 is TGTGCCAGCAGTACCGTAAATCAGCCCCAGCATTTT.

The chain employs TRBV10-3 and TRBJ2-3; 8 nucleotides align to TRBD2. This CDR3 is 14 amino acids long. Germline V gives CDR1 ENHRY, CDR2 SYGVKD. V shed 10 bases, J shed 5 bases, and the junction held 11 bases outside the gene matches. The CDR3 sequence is CASNLAGGRDTQYF. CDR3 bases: TGTGCCAGCAATCTGGCGGGGGGCAGAGATACGCAGTATTTT.

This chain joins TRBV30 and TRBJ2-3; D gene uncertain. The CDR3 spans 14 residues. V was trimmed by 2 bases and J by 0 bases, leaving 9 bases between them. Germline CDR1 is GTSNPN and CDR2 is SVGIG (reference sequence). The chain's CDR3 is CAWSKGPSTDTQYF. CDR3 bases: TGTGCCTGGAGTAAGGGCCCGAGCACAGATACGCAGTATTTT.

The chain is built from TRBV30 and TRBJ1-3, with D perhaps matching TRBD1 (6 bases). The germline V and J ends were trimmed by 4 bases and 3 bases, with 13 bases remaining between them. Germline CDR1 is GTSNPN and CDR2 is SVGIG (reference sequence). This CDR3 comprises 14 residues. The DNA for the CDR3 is TGTGCCTGGACCCAGGGGAGGGTTGGAAACACCATATATTTT. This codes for CAWTQGRVGNTIYF.

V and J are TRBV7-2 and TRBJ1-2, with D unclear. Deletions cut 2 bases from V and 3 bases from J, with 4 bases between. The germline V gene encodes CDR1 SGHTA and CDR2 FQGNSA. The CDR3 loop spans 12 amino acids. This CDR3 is CASSLQYYGYTF. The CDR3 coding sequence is TGTGCCAGCAGCTTACAGTACTATGGCTACACCTTC.

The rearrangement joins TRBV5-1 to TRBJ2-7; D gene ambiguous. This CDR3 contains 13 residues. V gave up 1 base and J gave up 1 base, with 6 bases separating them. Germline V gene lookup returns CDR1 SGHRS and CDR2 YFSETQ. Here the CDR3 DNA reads TGCGCCAGCAGCTTGCCGGAGTCCTACGAGCAGTACTTC. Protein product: CASSLPESYEQYF.

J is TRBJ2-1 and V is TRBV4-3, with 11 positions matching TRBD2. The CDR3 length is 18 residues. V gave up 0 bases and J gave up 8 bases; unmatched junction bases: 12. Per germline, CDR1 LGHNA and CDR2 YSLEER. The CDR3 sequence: CASSQDFLAGGLVYEQFF. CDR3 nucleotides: TGCGCCAGCAGCCAAGATTTTTTAGCGGGGGGGCTCGTATATGAGCAGTTCTTC.

The CDR3 protein is CASSFFSYEQYF. DNA of the CDR3: TGCGCCAGCAGTTTTTTCTCCTACGAGCAGTACTTC. V usage is TRBV5-1 and J usage is TRBJ2-7; D ambiguous. The V and J ends lost 5 bases and 0 bases respectively, with 6 bases between them. Germline lookup yields CDR1 SGHRS and CDR2 YFSETQ. CDR3 length equals 12 residues.

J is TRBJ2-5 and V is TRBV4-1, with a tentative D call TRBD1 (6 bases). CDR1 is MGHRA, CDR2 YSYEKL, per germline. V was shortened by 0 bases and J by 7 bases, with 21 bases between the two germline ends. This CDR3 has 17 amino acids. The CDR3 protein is CASSQDRAAGTPRTQYF. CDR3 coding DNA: TGCGCCAGCAGCCAAGATCGAGCGGCCGGGACACCAAGGACCCAGTACTTC.

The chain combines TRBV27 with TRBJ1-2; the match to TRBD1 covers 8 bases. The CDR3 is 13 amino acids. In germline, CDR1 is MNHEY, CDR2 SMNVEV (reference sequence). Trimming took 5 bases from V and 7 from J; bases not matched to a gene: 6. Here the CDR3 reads CASSTRQGLGYTF. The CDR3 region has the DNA TGTGCCAGCAGTACCCGACAGGGGCTTGGCTACACCTTC.

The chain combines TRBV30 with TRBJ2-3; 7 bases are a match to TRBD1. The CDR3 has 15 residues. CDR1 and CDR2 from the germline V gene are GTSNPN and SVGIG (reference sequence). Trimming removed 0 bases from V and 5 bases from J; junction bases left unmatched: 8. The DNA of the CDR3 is TGTGCCTGGAGTGTACTTGCCGCAGGGGGAGATACGCAGTATTTT. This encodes CAWSVLAAGGDTQYF.

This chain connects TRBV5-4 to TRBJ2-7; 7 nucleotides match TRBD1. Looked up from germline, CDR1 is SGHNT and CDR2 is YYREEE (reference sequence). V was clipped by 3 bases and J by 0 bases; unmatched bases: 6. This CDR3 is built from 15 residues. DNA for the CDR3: TGTGCCAGCAGCTCCGGGACAGCCTTCTCCTACGAGCAGTACTTC. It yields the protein CASSSGTAFSYEQYF.

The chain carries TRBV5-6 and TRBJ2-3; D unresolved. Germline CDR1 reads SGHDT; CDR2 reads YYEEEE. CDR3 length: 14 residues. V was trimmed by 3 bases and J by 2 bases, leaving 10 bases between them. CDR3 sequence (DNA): TGTGCCAGCAGCTCCAGACGAACCACAGATACGCAGTATTTT. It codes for CASSSRRTTDTQYF. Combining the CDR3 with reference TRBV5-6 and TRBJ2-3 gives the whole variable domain DAGVTQSPTHLIKTRGQQVTLRCSPKSGHDTVSWYQQALGQGPQFIFQYYEEEERQRGNFPDRFSGHQFPNYSSELNVNALLLGDSALYLCASSSRRTTDTQYFGPGTRLTVL.

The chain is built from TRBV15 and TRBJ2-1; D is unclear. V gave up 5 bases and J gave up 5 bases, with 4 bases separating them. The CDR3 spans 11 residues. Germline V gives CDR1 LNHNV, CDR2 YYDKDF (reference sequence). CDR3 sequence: CATSGNNEQFF. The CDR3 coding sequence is TGTGCCACCAGCGGGAACAATGAGCAGTTCTTC.

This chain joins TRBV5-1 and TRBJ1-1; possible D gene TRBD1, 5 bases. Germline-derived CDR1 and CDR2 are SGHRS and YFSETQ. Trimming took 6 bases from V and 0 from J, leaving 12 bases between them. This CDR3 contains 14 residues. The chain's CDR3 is CASKILTVNTEAFF. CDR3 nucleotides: TGCGCCAGCAAAATCCTGACAGTGAACACTGAAGCTTTCTTT.

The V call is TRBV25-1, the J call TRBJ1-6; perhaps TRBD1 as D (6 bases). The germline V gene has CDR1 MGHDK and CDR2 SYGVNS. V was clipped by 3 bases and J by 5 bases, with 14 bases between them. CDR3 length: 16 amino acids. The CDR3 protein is CASSESSPGDNSPLHF. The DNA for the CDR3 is TGTGCCAGCAGTGAGTCCAGTCCAGGGGATAATTCACCCCTCCACTTT.

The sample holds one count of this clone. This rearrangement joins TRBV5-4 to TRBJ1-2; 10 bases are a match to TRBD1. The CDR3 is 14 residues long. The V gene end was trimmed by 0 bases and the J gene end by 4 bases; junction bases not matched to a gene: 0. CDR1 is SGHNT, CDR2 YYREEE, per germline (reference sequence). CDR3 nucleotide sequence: TGTGCCAGCAGCTTGGGGACAGGGGGCTATGGCTACACCTTC. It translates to CASSLGTGGYGYTF.

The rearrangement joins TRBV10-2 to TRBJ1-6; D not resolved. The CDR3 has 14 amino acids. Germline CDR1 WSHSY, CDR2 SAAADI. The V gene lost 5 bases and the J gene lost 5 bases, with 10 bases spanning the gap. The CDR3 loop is CASSTTENNSPLHF. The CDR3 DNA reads TGCGCCAGCAGTACGACGGAGAATAATTCACCCCTCCACTTT.

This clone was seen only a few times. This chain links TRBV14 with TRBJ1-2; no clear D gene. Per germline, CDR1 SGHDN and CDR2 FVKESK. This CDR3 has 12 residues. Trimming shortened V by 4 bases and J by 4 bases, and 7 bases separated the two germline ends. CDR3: CASSPMGYGYTF. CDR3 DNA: TGTGCCAGCAGCCCGATGGGCTATGGCTACACCTTC.

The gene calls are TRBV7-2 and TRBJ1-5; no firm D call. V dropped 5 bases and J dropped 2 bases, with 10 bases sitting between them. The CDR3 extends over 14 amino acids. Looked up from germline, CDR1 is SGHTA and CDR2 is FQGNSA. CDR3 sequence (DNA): TGTGCCAGCAGCCCTACACCGGGCAATCAGCCCCAGCATTTT. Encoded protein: CASSPTPGNQPQHF.

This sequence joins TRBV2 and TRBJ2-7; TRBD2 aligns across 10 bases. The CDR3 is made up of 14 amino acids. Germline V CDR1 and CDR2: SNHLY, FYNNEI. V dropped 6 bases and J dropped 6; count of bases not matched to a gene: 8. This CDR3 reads CASRSGTSDVEQYF. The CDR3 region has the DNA TGTGCCAGCAGGTCCGGGACTAGCGATGTCGAGCAGTACTTC.

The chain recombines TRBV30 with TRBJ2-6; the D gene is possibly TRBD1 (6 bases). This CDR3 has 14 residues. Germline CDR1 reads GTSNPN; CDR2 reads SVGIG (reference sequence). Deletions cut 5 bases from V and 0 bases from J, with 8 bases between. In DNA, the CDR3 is TGTGCCTGGGACAGGCACTCTGGGGCCAACGTCCTGACTTTC. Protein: CAWDRHSGANVLTF.

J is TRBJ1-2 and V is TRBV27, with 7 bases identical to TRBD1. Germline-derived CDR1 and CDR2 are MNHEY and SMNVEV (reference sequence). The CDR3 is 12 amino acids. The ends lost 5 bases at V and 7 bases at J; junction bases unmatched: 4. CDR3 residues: CASSMTGSGYTF. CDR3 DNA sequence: TGTGCCAGCAGTATGACAGGGTCTGGCTACACCTTC.

The chain's CDR3 is CASSPRQGAGSYNSPLHF. In DNA form, the CDR3 reads TGTGCCAGCAGCCCCCGACAGGGCGCGGGCTCCTATAATTCACCCCTCCACTTT. This chain uses TRBV4-2 with TRBJ1-6; the match to TRBD1 covers 7 bases. The junction had 9 bases not matched to a gene; V was cut back by 4 bases and J by 0 bases. Looked up from germline, CDR1 is LGHNA and CDR2 is YNFKEQ. This CDR3 is built from 18 residues.

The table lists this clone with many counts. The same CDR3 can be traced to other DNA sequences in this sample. This CDR3 reads CASSRVGGTEAFF. The CDR3 DNA is TGCGCCAGCAGCCGAGTAGGAGGGACTGAAGCTTTCTTT. J is TRBJ1-1 and V is TRBV4-3; D not certain. The CDR3 totals 13 residues. The V end was cut by 4 bases, the J end by 5 bases, with 11 bases between. CDR1 is LGHNA, CDR2 YSLEER, per germline.

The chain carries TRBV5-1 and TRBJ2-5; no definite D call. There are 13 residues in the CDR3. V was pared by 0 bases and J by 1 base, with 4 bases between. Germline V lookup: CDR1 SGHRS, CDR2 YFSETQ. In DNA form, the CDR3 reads TGCGCCAGCAGCTTGGGCACCCAAGAGACCCAGTACTTC. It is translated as CASSLGTQETQYF.

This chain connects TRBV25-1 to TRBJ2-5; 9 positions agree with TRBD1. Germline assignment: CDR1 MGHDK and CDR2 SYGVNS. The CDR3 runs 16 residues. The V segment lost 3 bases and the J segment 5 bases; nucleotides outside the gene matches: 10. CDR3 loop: CASSDSDRGGSETQYF. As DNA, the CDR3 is TGTGCCAGCAGTGACTCGGACAGGGGAGGGTCGGAGACCCAGTACTTC.